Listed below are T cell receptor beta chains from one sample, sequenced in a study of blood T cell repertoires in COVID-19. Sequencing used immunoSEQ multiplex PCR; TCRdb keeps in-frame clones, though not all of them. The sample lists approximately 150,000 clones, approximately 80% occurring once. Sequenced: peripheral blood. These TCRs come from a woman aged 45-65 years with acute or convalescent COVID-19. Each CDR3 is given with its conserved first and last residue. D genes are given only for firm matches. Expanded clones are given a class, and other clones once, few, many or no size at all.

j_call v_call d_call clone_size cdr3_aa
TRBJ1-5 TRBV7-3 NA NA CASSLSGNQPQHF
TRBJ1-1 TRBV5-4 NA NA CASSAEGETEAFF
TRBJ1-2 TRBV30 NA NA CAWSVTYGYTF
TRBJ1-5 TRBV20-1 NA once CSASRGAPAGNQPQHF
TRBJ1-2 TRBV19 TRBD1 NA CASSRGAQGYTF
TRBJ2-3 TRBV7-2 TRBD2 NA CASSTGLAGASTDTQYF
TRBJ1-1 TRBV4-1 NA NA CASSQEDTGVTEAFF
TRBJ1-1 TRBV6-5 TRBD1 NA CASSYWRGRDTEAFF
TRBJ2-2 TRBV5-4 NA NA CASSLDRTGELFF
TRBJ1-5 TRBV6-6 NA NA CASSYPQDYNQPQHF
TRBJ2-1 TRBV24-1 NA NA CATCPGSSYNEQFF
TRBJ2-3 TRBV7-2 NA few CASSLLAWQSTDTQYF
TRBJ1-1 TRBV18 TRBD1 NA CASSPGTGKSEAFF
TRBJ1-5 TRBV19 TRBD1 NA CASSMTGNTYQPQHF
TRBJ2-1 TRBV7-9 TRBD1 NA CASSLTGANEQFF
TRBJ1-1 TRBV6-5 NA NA CASSKQEPPEAFF